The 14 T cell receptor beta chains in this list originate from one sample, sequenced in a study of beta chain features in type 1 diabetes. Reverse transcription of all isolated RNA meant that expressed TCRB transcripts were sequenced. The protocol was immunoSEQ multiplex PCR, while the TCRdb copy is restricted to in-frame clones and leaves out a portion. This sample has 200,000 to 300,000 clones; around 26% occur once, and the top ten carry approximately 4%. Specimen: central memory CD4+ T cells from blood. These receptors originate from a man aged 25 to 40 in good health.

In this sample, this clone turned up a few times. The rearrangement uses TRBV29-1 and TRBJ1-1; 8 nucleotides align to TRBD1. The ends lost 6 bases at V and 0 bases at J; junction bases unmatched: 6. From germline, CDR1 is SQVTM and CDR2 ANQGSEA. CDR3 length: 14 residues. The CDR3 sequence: CSVRGTGLNTEAFF. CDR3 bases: TGCAGCGTCCGCGGGACAGGACTGAACACTGAAGCTTTCTTT.

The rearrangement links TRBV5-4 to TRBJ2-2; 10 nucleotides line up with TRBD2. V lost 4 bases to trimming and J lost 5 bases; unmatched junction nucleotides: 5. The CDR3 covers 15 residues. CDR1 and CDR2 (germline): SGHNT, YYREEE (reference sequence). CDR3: CASSGSGGRTGELFF. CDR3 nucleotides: TGTGCCAGCAGCGGTAGCGGGGGGCGGACCGGGGAGCTGTTTTTT.

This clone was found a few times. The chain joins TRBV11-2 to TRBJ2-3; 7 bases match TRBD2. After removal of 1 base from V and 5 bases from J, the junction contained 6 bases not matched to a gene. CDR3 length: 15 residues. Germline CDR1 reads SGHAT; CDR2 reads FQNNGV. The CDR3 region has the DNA TGTGCCAGCAGCTTAGTGCGGGAGTCAGGAGATACGCAGTATTTT. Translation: CASSLVRESGDTQYF.

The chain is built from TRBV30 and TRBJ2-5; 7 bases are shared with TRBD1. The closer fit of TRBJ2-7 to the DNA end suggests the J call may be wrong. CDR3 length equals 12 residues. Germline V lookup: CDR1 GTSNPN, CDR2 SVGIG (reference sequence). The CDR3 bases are TGTGCCTGGAGTCGACAGGGCTACGAGCAGTACTTC. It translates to CAWSRQGYEQYF.

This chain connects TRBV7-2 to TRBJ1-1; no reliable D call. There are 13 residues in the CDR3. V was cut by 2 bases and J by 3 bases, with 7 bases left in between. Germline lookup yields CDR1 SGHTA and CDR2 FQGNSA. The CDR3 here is CASSLIRYTEAFF. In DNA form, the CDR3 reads TGTGCCAGCAGCTTAATTCGGTACACTGAAGCTTTCTTT.

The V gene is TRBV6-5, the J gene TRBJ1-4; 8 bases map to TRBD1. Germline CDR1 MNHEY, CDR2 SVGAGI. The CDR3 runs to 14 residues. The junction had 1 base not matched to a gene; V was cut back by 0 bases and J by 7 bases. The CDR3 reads CASSYSGTGEKLFF. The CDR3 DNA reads TGTGCCAGCAGTTACTCCGGGACAGGTGAAAAACTGTTTTTT.

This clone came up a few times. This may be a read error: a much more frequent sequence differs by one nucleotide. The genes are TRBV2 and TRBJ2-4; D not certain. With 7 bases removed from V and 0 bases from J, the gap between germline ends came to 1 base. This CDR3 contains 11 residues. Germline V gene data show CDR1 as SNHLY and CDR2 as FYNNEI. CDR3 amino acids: CASIAKNIQYF. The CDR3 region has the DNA TGTGCCAGCATAGCCAAAAACATTCAGTACTTC. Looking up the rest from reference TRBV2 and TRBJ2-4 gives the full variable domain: EPEVTQTPSHQVTQMGQEVILRCVPISNHLYFYWYRQILGQKVEFLVSFYNNEISEKSEIFDDQFSVERPDGSNFTLKIRSTKLEDSAMYFCASIAKNIQYFGAGTRLSVL.

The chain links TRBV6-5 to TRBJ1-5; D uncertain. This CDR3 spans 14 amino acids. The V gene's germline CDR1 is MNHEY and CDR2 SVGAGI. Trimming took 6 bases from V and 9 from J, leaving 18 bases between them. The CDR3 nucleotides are TGTGCCAGCAGCCCCGGGATATCTGATGCGCCCCAGCATTTT. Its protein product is CASSPGISDAPQHF.

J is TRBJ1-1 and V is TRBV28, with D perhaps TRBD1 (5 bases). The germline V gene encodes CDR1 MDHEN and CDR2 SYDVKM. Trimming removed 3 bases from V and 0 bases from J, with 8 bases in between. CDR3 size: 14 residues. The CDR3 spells CASSFAGLNTEAFF. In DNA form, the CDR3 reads TGTGCCAGCAGTTTTGCGGGACTGAACACTGAAGCTTTCTTT.

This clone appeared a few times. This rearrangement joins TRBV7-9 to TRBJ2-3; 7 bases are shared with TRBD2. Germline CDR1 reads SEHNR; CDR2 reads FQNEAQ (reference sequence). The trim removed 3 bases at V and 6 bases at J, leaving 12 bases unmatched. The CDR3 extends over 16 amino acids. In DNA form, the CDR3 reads TGTGCCAGCAGCTTTAGGGCTAGCGGTACTGTCGATACGCAGTATTTT. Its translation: CASSFRASGTVDTQYF.

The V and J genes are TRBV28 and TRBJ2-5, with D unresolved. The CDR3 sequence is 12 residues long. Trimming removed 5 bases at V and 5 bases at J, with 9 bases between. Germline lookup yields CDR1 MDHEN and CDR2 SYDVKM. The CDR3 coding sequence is TGTGCCAGCAGTCCTCAAGGGGAGACCCAGTACTTC. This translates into CASSPQGETQYF.

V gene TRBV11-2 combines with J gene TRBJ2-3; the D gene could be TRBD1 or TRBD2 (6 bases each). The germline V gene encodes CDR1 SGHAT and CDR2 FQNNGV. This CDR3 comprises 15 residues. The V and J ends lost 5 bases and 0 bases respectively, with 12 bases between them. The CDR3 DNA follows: TGTGCCAGCAGCCTCGGGGGCTATAGCACAGATACGCAGTATTTT. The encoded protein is CASSLGGYSTDTQYF.

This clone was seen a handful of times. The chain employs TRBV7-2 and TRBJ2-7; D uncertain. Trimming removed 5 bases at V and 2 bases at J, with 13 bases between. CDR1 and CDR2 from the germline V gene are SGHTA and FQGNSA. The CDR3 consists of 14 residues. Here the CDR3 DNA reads TGTGCCAGCAGCGGCCGAGGCGGAACCTACGAGCAGTACTTC. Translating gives CASSGRGGTYEQYF.

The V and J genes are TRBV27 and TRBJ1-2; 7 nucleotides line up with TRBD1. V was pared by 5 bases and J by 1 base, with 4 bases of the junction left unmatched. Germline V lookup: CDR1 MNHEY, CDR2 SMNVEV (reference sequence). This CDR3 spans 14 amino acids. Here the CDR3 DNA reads TGTGCCAGCAGTCCAAACAGGGGTAACTATGGCTACACCTTC. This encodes CASSPNRGNYGYTF.